A selection of T cell receptor beta chains follows, all from one sample in a study of T cells after yellow fever vaccination. TCRdb re-called the 5' RACE reads with MiXCR, one entry per CDR3 protein. Of some 560,000 distinct CDR3 sequences listed, about a sixth are singletons. This sample comprised PBMCs, obtained 4 to 5 days after the first yellow fever vaccination. The receptors were gathered from a man aged 18 to 30 who received the YFV17D yellow fever vaccine. CDR3s include the opening cysteine and the closing phenylalanine or tryptophan. The D gene is left open where the match is weak. For some rows the clone size is stated as once, few or many, or as a class when expanded; others skip it.

D: -; J: TRBJ2-5; V: TRBV7-3; size: -; DNA: TGTGCCAGCAGCTTAATGGGACTCACTGGCGAGACCCAGTACTTC; CDR3: CASSLMGLTGETQYF
D: -; J: TRBJ1-2; V: TRBV9; size: -; DNA: TGTGCCAGCAGCCTTCGGGACGTTGGGTATGGCTACACCTTC; CDR3: CASSLRDVGYGYTF
D: TRBD1; J: TRBJ1-6; V: TRBV9; size: many; DNA: TGTGCCAGCAGCGTAGAAGGACAGGCGACACCCCTCCACTTT; CDR3: CASSVEGQATPLHF
D: -; J: TRBJ1-1; V: TRBV29-1; size: few; DNA: TGCAGCGTCGTATTTTTGAACACTGAAGCTTTCTTT; CDR3: CSVVFLNTEAFF
D: -; J: TRBJ2-1; V: TRBV4-1; size: few; DNA: TGCGCCAGCAGCCAAGTACATAGCTCCTACAATGAGCAGTTCTTC; CDR3: CASSQVHSSYNEQFF
D: TRBD1; J: TRBJ1-3; V: TRBV29-1; size: few; DNA: TGCAGCGTTGGGACAGGGCTAAACTCTGGAAACACCATATATTTT; CDR3: CSVGTGLNSGNTIYF
D: -; J: TRBJ2-1; V: TRBV6-2/TRBV6-3; size: -; DNA: TGTGCCAGCACCCACCCTTTTTTACTAGAGGGCAATGAGCAGTTCTTC; CDR3: CASTHPFLLEGNEQFF
D: TRBD1; J: TRBJ2-2; V: TRBV20-1; size: -; DNA: TGCAGTGCTAGAGTCAGGGGGCGAGACGGGGAGCTGTTTTTT; CDR3: CSARVRGRDGELFF
D: TRBD1; J: TRBJ1-2; V: TRBV3-1; size: many; DNA: TGTGCCAGCAGCCCCCTAACCGGGACAGCTAACTATGGCTACACCTTC; CDR3: CASSPLTGTANYGYTF
D: -; J: TRBJ2-1; V: TRBV27; size: -; DNA: TGTGCCAGCAGGCATGGCGCGGGGGCCGAAGAGCAGTTCTTC; CDR3: CASRHGAGAEEQFF
D: TRBD2; J: TRBJ2-1; V: TRBV23-1; size: -; DNA: TGCGCCAGCAGTACTAGCGGGGCGGCCCGGGAGCAGTTCTTC; CDR3: CASSTSGAAREQFF
D: -; J: TRBJ2-3; V: TRBV3-1; size: few; DNA: TGTGCCAGCAGCCAACCACCCGGGGGCACAGATACGCAGTATTTT; CDR3: CASSQPPGGTDTQYF